This T cell receptor (beta chain) is from a study of technical replicates of blood from several donors. V lost 6 bases and J lost 0; bases outside the gene matches: 2. Germline assignment: CDR1 MNHNY and CDR2 SVGAGI (reference sequence). The CDR3 covers 14 residues. The count of this clone is one. The table came from immunoSEQ multiplex PCR; TCRdb's copy has only in-frame clones and leaves some out. The data show 60,000 to 80,000 clones, about 90% seen once. The TCR sequence derives from a human donor in good health. Sample: T cells isolated from PBMCs. V usage is TRBV6-6 and J usage is TRBJ2-1, with TRBD2 matching over 7 bases. CDR3 nucleotides: TGTGCCAGCAGCCAGCGGGGCTCCTACAATGAGCAGTTCTTC. Amino acids: CASSQRGSYNEQFF.